These 4 T cell receptor beta chains originate from one sample sequenced in a study of radiation and T cells in renal cell carcinoma. Sample time point: baseline pretreatment blood. Treatment described: 15 Gy SBRT to primary tumor, nephrectomy 4 weeks later. Generated by immunoSEQ multiplex PCR, the TCRdb table keeps only in-frame clones and is missing some. The repertoire consists of about 130,000 clones, with around nine tenths occurring once and the leading ten covering about 12%. The sample was blood, taken from a patient whose treatment included radiotherapy and nephrectomy. Source of these receptors: a woman in her fifties or sixties with renal cell carcinoma.

V gene TRBV7-2 combines with J gene TRBJ1-2, with no clear D. Trimming cost V 1 base and J 4 bases, with 7 bases left between them. The CDR3 has 13 residues. The germline CDR1 and CDR2 sequences are SGHTA and FQGNSA. CDR3 in DNA: TGTGCCAGCAGCTTAGACGGTGGCTATGGCTACACCTTC. As protein: CASSLDGGYGYTF.

The V call is TRBV30, the J call TRBJ1-5; D is unclear. Trimming left V 0 bases short and J 0 bases short, with 9 bases between. This CDR3 is 15 amino acids long. Germline loops: CDR1 GTSNPN, CDR2 SVGIG (reference sequence). CDR3 in amino acids: CAWSVRGYSNQPQHF. For the CDR3, the DNA is TGTGCCTGGAGTGTACGAGGCTATAGCAATCAGCCCCAGCATTTT. Filled out from reference TRBV30 and TRBJ1-5, the complete variable domain reads SQTIHQWPATLVQPVGSPLSLECTVEGTSNPNLYWYRQAAGRGLQLLFYSVGIGQISSEVPQNLSASRPQDRQFILSSKKLLLSDSGFYLCAWSVRGYSNQPQHFGDGTRLSIL.

This chain joins TRBV6-5 and TRBJ1-2; 7 nucleotides match TRBD1. Trimming cost V 4 bases and J 9 bases; bases outside gene matches: 14. CDR1 and CDR2 from the germline V gene are MNHEY and SVGAGI. CDR3 size: 15 residues. CDR3 in amino acids: CASSSGLTGSMRYTF. CDR3 sequence (DNA): TGTGCCAGCAGTTCGGGATTGACAGGGAGTATGCGCTACACCTTC.

V is TRBV7-9 and J is TRBJ2-3, with D uncertain. The CDR3 sequence is 13 residues long. Per the germline V gene, CDR1 is SEHNR and CDR2 is FQNEAQ (reference sequence). Trimming took 5 bases from V and 5 from J, leaving 11 bases between them. The CDR3 protein is CASSPNLGDTQYF. The CDR3 DNA sequence: TGTGCCAGCAGCCCCAATCTCGGAGATACGCAGTATTTT.